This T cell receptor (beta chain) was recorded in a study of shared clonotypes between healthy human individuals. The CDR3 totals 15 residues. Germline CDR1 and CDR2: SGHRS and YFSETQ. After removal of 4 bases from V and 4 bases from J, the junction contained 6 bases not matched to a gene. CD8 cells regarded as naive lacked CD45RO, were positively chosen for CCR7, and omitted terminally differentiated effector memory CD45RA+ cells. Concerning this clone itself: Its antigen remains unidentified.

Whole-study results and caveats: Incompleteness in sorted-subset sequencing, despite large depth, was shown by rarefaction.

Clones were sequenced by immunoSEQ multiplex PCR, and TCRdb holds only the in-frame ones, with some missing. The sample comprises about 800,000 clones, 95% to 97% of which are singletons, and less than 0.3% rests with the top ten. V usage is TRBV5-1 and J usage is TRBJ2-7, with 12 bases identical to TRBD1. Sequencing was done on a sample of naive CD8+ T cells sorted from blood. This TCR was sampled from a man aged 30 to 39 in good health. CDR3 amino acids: CASSQGQGAIYEQYF. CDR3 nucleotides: TGCGCCAGCAGCCAGGGACAGGGGGCGATATACGAGCAGTACTTC.